This TCR beta chain was observed in a study of blood T cell repertoires in COVID-19. TCRdb's table, derived via immunoSEQ multiplex PCR, lists solely in-frame clones and lacks some. The profile covers roughly 170,000 clones, with about 85% appearing a single time and 5.4% taken by the ten largest. V dropped 0 bases and J dropped 6 bases, with 3 bases sitting between them. The CDR3 consists of 12 residues. Per germline, CDR1 MNHEY and CDR2 SVGEGT. Seattle patient enrollment occurred during active infection, with longitudinal follow-up thereafter. Sample: peripheral blood. This TCR was recovered from a woman in her 50s with COVID-19, enrolled during active disease. J is TRBJ1-5 and V is TRBV6-2 or TRBV6-3; D is ambiguous. The CDR3 DNA reads as TGTGCCAGCAGTTACTCCCTTCAGCCCCAGCATTTT. It specifies CASSYSLQPQHF.